This section outlines one T cell receptor beta chain sequence together with its context. The antigen is undetermined. The data were taken from a study of graft-versus-host responses after intestinal transplantation. Study background: Anti-thymocyte globulin induction, then tacrolimus and steroids for about three years, went to all recipients.

Sequencing was performed with immunoSEQ multiplex PCR; in TCRdb, only in-frame clones are kept and a portion is missing. The table includes tens of thousands of clones, 90% detected once. Study-level findings and limits: Circulating GvH clone levels at their peak were associated with HvG declines (early post-transplant).

Losses at the gene ends were 4 bases for V and 4 bases for J; bases not matched to a gene: 3. The CDR3 length is 14 residues. From germline, CDR1 is LGHNA and CDR2 YSLEER. J is TRBJ1-2 and V is TRBV4-3; 10 positions agree with TRBD1. The clonotype was recovered from a human donor who was the organ donor for an intestinal transplant. The source material was unstimulated CD8+ T cells sorted from spleen or lymph node cells, sampled before transplant. CDR3 nucleotides: TGCGCCAGCAGCCCCGACAGGGGGCTCTATGGCTACACCTTC. It translates to CASSPDRGLYGYTF.